These 7 T cell receptor beta chains were sequenced from one sample in a study of Ad26.COV2.S vaccination and SARS-CoV-2 variants. Treatment denoted: 15 to 20 received Ad26.COV2.S at low or high dose, single or two shots; 5 received placebo; per-sample allocation not given. It was on day 63 after the first vaccine or placebo injection that samples were taken. Some clones are missing from TCRdb's copy, which holds only in-frame ones; the method was immunoSEQ multiplex PCR. In the table there are approximately 400,000 clones, around 82% of which are singletons. Here the sequenced sample was peripheral blood, taken in a trial of Ad26.COV2.S vaccine versus placebo. The source of these receptors is a person aged 18-60 years who received the Ad26.COV2.S COVID-19 vaccine or a placebo.

This sequence joins TRBV5-1 and TRBJ2-1; perhaps D is TRBD1 or TRBD2 (5 bases each). V was pared by 1 base and J by 6 bases, with 14 bases between. In germline, CDR1 is SGHRS, CDR2 YFSETQ. The CDR3 is made up of 15 amino acids. For the CDR3, the DNA is TGCGCCAGCAGCTTGCCCGGGACCCGCGGCAATGAGCAGTTCTTC. Encoded protein: CASSLPGTRGNEQFF.

The chain joins TRBV20-1 to TRBJ2-5; D gene ambiguous. Per the germline V gene, CDR1 is DFQATT and CDR2 is SNEGSKA (reference sequence). The CDR3 is 11 residues long. V lost 5 bases to trimming and J lost 4 bases, with 8 bases between them. The CDR3 protein is CSAGLTETQYF. The CDR3 nucleotides read TGCAGTGCTGGTCTGACAGAGACCCAGTACTTC.

This clone was observed a single time. The rearrangement uses TRBV18 and TRBJ2-3, with 11 bases that match TRBD2. V lost 3 bases to trimming and J lost 2 bases; unmatched junction nucleotides: 4. CDR1 is KGHSH and CDR2 is LQKENI in the germline V gene. The CDR3 runs 16 residues. CDR3 in amino acids: CASSPRLAGITDTQYF. The CDR3, as DNA: TGTGCCAGCTCACCCAGACTAGCGGGGATCACAGATACGCAGTATTTT.

V gene TRBV7-9 combines with J gene TRBJ1-3; D gene ambiguous. Trimming stripped 8 bases from V and 4 bases from J, with 15 bases between. The length of the CDR3 is 14 residues. The V gene's germline CDR1 is SEHNR and CDR2 FQNEAQ (reference sequence). The CDR3 DNA follows: TGTGCCAGCGGGGAAAGGCTCCTCGGAAACACCATATATTTT. Its translation is CASGERLLGNTIYF.

This sequence joins TRBV4-1 and TRBJ2-4; maybe TRBD1 (6 bases). Between the trimmed V and J ends, which lost 4 bases and 2 bases, there was a span of 12 bases. The germline gives CDR1 MGHRA, CDR2 YSYEKL. The CDR3 contains 15 residues. DNA for the CDR3: TGCGCCAGCAGCCCCTCACAGGGAACCAAAAACATTCAGTACTTC. Its protein is CASSPSQGTKNIQYF.

The chain recombines TRBV9 with TRBJ1-1; D is unresolved. Trimming pared 4 bases from V and 4 bases from J, leaving 11 bases between. CDR1 is SGDLS and CDR2 is YYNGEE in the germline V gene. The CDR3 runs to 13 residues. CDR3 in amino acids: CASSPSQGTEAFF. In DNA, the CDR3 is TGTGCCAGCAGCCCTTCGCAAGGCACTGAAGCTTTCTTT. Supplemented by reference TRBV9 and TRBJ1-1, the full variable domain reads DSGVTQTPKHLITATGQRVTLRCSPRSGDLSVYWYQQSLDQGLQFLIQYYNGEERAKGNILERFSAQQFPDLHSELNLSSLELGDSALYFCASSPSQGTEAFFGQGTRLTVV.

To note about this clone: The same CDR3 is also encoded by other DNA sequences in this sample. The chain is built from TRBV19 and TRBJ1-1; D unclear. The V end was cut by 3 bases, the J end by 0 bases, with 5 bases between. Germline loops: CDR1 LNHDA, CDR2 SQIVND (reference sequence). The CDR3 is 13 amino acids. CDR3 loop: CASSIQLNTEAFF. DNA of the CDR3: TGTGCCAGTAGTATTCAGCTGAACACTGAAGCTTTCTTT.